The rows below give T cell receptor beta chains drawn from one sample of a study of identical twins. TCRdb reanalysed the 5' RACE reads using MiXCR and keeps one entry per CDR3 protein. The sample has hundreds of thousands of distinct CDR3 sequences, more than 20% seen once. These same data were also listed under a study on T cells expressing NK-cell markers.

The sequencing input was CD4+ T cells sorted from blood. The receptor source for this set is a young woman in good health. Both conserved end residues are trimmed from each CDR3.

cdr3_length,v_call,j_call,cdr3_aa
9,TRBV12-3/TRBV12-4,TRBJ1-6,ASGINSPLH
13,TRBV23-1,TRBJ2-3,ASSTDRVSTDTQY
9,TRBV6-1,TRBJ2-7,ASMHPYEQY
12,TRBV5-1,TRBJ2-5,ASSFPGIQETQY
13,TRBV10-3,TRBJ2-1,AISEPGLALNEQF
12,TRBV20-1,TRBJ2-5,SARDQRFQETQY
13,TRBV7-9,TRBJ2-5,ASSLARTKQETQY
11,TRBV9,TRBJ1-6,ASSPGQNSPLH
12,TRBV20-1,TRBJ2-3,SARGLAGTDTQY
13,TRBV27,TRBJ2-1,ASSLWATSYNEQF
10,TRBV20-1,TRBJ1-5,SFAGSNQPQH
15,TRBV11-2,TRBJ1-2,ASSQVGVQGMRNGYT
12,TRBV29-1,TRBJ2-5,SVEDFQGRETQY
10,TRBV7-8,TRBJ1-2,ASSPSGRGYT
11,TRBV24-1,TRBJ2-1,ATSERGGGEQF
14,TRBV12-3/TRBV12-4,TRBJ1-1,ASSPARSGGDTEAF
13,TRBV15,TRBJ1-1,ATSPNRGRWTEAF
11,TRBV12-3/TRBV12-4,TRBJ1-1,ASSFSANTEAF
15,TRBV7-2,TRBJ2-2,ASRTGLAGINTGELF
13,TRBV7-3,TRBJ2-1,ASSLRASGDNEQF
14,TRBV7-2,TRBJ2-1,ASSLAVRRGQNEQF
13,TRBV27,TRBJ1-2,ASSWSRVGTYGYT
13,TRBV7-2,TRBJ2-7,ASSPGRVSSYEQY
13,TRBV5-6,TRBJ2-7,ASSLGEGAYYEQY
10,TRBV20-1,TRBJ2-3,SAPGLADTQY
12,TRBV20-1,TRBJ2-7,SASRIQGFYEQY
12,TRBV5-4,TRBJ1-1,ASSSLLINTEAF
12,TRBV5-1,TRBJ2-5,ASSLGTRQETQY
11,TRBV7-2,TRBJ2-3,ASSLVTEDTQY
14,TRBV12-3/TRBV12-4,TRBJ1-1,ASRLLRFSVNTEAF
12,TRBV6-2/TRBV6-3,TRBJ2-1,ASSYRGPANEQF
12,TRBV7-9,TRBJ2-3,ASSLGVRADTQY
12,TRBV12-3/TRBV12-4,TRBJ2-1,ASSLAGGTNEQF
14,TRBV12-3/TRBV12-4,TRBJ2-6,ASTILGDSGANVLT
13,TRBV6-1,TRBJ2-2,ASSEGQGADGELF
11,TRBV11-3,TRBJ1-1,ASSLAAYSEAF
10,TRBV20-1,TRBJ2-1,SASTQPHEQF
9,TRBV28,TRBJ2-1,ASSPARIRF
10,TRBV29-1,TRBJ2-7,SFRDELYEQY
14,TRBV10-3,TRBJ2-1,AISRTGTGEVNEQF
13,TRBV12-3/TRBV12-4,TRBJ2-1,ASSFVSGGNNEQF
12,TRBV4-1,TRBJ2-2,ASSRPQVTGELF
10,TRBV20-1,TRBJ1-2,SAARGLGGYT
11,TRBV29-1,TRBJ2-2,SVEHTNTGELF
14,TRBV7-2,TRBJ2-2,ASSLFRARLNGELF
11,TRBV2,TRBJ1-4,ASRRDSNEKLF
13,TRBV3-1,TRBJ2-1,ASSLVTVGTNEQF
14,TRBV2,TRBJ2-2,ASSVVRGPNTGELF
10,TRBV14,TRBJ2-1,ASSRASLEQF
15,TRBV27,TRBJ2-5,ASSQIGTSGSRETQY
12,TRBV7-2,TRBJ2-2,ASRGTSGVGELF